What follows describes a single T cell receptor beta chain. The CDR3 runs to 16 residues. V shed 7 bases and J shed 0 bases, with 16 bases lying between them. Germline lookup yields CDR1 LNHDA and CDR2 SQIVND (reference sequence). The data are from a study of cytotoxic CD8 clonotypes in ibrutinib-treated CLL. Sequencing sought depths of 1 in 200,000 to 1 in 1 million T cells. Data came from immunoSEQ multiplex PCR; TCRdb stores just in-frame clones and leaves some out. The sample has around 140,000 clones, about 78% seen once. V gene TRBV19 combines with J gene TRBJ2-1, with D maybe TRBD2 (5 bases). The sequence came from a human donor with chronic lymphocytic leukemia. Sequencing was performed on PBMCs, taken after 24 months of ibrutinib treatment. The CDR3 DNA is TGTGCCAGTACCTATAGCGATCGGACCTCCTACAATGAGCAGTTCTTC. Translating gives CASTYSDRTSYNEQFF.